These T cell receptor beta chains were read from a single sample in a study of T cell repertoires in cytomegalovirus infection. TCRdb reprocessed the reads via MiXCR and lists one record per CDR3 protein. The sample yields about 700,000 distinct CDR3 sequences, approximately 33% seen once. These receptors have no known antigen. This material consisted of cultured PBMCs, taken from culture after CMV antigen stimulation. Every receptor here comes from a human donor in good health (CMV status not recorded). Some clones in this sample may be carry-over from other donors' samples. CDR3s include the opening cysteine and the closing phenylalanine or tryptophan. The order of the fields is V gene, clone size, J gene, D gene, CDR3 DNA, CDR3 protein. The D gene is left open where the match is weak. Clone size is given for some rows only: seen once, a few or many times, or a class if the clone is expanded.

>TRBV6-6|NA|TRBJ2-6|TRBD1
TGTGCCAGCAGTTACTCGACAGGGGGCGCGGGAGGGGCCAACGTCCTGACTTTC
CASSYSTGGAGGANVLTF
>TRBV20-1|NA|TRBJ1-5|NA
TGCAGTGCTAGAGATGGGCAACAGCCCCAGCATTTT
CSARDGQQPQHF
>TRBV2|NA|TRBJ1-2|NA
TGTGCCAGCAGTTTGCAGGGGTTCAACTATGGCTACACCTTC
CASSLQGFNYGYTF
>TRBV7-4|NA|TRBJ2-3|NA
TGTGCCAGCACTCCAGAGAGCGCAGATACGCAGTATTTT
CASTPESADTQYF
>TRBV4-3|NA|TRBJ1-2|NA
TGCGCCAGCAGCCGAGAGACGATGGCTTACTATGGCTACACCTTC
CASSRETMAYYGYTF
>TRBV2|NA|TRBJ1-5|NA
TGTGCCAGCAGTGAATGGGGGTCAGCAAATCAGCCCCAGCATTTT
CASSEWGSANQPQHF
>TRBV10-3|NA|TRBJ2-1|TRBD2
TGTGCCATCAGTGACACAGCGGGAGTATGGAATGAGCAGTTCTTC
CAISDTAGVWNEQFF
>TRBV20-1|NA|TRBJ2-5|NA
TGCAGCGCCGGGACACCAATCACGTTAAAACAAGAGACCCAGTACTTC
CSAGTPITLKQETQYF
>TRBV7-9|many|TRBJ1-1|TRBD1
TGTGCCAGCAGCCAGGGACAGGTTGAAGCTTTCTTT
CASSQGQVEAFF
>TRBV7-9|NA|TRBJ1-1|NA
TGTGCCAGCAGCCCACAGGGATGGGACACTGAAGCTTTCTTT
CASSPQGWDTEAFF
>TRBV6-2/TRBV6-3|once|TRBJ1-2|NA
TGTGCCAGCTGCCCCTCCAGGGACCTCTATGGCTACACCTTC
CASCPSRDLYGYTF
>TRBV2|NA|TRBJ1-5|TRBD1
TGTGCCAGCACGGGACAGGGGGTTCAGCCCCAGCATTTT
CASTGQGVQPQHF
>TRBV7-8|NA|TRBJ1-4|TRBD1
TGTGCCAGCAGCTTAGCGGGACAGTCAGGGCCTAATGAAAAACTGTTTTTT
CASSLAGQSGPNEKLFF
>TRBV19|NA|TRBJ2-1|TRBD2
TGTGCCAGTACCACCCGACTAGCGGGGACCGAGCAGTTCTTC
CASTTRLAGTEQFF
>TRBV7-2|few|TRBJ2-2|NA
TGTGCCAGCAGCTTAAATCGGGGGACAGCGACCGGGGAGCTGTTTTTT
CASSLNRGTATGELFF
>TRBV5-1|NA|TRBJ2-3|NA
TGCGCCAGCAACTACCATAGCACAGATACGCAGTATTTT
CASNYHSTDTQYF
>TRBV28|NA|TRBJ2-7|TRBD1
TGTGCCAGTGTCCCGGGACAGAGCTACGAGCAGTACTTC
CASVPGQSYEQYF
>TRBV4-1|few|TRBJ1-2|NA
TGCGCCAGCAGCCCCCGAACACCAGATAACTATGGCTACACCTTC
CASSPRTPDNYGYTF
>TRBV20-1|few|TRBJ2-5|TRBD2
TGCAGTGCTAGCGCTAGCGGGAGGGCCATCGAGACCCAGTACTTC
CSASASGRAIETQYF
>TRBV4-1|NA|TRBJ2-1|TRBD1
TGCGCCAGCAGCCAAGATTCTAGGGTTTCCGGGACAGGGGTCACTTCCAATGAGCAGTTCTTC
CASSQDSRVSGTGVTSNEQFF